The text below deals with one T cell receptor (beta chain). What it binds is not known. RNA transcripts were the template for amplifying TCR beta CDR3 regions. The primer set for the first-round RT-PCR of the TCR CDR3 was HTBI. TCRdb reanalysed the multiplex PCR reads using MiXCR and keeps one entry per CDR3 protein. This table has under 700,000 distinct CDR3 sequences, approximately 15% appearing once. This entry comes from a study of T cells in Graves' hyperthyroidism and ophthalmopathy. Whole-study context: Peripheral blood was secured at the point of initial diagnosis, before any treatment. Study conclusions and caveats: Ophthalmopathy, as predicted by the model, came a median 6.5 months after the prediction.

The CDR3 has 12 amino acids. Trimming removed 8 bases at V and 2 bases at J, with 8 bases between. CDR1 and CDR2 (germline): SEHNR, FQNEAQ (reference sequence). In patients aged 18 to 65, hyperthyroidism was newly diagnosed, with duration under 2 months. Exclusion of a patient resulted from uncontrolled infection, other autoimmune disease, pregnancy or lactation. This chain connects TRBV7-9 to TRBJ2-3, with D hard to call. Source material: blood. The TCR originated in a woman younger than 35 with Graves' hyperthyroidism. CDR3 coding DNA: TGTGCCAGCGACGCCCACACAGATACGCAGTATTTT. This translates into CASDAHTDTQYF.